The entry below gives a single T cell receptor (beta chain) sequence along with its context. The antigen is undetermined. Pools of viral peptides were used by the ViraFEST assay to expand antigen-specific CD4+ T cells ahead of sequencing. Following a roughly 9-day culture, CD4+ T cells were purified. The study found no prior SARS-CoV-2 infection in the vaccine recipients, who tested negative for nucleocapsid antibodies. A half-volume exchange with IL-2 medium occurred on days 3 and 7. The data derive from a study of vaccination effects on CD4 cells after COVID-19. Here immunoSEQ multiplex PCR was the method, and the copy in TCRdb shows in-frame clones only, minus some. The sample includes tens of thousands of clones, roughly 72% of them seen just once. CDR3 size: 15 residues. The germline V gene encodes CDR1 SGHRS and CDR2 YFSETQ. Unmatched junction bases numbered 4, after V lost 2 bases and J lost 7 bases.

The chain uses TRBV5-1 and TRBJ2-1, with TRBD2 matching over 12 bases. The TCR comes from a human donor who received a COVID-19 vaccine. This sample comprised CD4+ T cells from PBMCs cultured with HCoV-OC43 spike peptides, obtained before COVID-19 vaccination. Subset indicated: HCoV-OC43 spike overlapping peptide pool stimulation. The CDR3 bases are TGCGCCAGCAGCTTACTAGCGGGGGGATCAAATGAGCAGTTCTTC. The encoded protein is CASSLLAGGSNEQFF. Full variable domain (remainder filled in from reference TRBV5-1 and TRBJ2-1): KAGVTQTPRYLIKTRGQQVTLSCSPISGHRSVSWYQQTPGQGLQFLFEYFSETQRNKGNFPGRFSGRQFSNSRSEMNVSTLELGDSALYLCASSLLAGGSNEQFFGPGTRLTVL.